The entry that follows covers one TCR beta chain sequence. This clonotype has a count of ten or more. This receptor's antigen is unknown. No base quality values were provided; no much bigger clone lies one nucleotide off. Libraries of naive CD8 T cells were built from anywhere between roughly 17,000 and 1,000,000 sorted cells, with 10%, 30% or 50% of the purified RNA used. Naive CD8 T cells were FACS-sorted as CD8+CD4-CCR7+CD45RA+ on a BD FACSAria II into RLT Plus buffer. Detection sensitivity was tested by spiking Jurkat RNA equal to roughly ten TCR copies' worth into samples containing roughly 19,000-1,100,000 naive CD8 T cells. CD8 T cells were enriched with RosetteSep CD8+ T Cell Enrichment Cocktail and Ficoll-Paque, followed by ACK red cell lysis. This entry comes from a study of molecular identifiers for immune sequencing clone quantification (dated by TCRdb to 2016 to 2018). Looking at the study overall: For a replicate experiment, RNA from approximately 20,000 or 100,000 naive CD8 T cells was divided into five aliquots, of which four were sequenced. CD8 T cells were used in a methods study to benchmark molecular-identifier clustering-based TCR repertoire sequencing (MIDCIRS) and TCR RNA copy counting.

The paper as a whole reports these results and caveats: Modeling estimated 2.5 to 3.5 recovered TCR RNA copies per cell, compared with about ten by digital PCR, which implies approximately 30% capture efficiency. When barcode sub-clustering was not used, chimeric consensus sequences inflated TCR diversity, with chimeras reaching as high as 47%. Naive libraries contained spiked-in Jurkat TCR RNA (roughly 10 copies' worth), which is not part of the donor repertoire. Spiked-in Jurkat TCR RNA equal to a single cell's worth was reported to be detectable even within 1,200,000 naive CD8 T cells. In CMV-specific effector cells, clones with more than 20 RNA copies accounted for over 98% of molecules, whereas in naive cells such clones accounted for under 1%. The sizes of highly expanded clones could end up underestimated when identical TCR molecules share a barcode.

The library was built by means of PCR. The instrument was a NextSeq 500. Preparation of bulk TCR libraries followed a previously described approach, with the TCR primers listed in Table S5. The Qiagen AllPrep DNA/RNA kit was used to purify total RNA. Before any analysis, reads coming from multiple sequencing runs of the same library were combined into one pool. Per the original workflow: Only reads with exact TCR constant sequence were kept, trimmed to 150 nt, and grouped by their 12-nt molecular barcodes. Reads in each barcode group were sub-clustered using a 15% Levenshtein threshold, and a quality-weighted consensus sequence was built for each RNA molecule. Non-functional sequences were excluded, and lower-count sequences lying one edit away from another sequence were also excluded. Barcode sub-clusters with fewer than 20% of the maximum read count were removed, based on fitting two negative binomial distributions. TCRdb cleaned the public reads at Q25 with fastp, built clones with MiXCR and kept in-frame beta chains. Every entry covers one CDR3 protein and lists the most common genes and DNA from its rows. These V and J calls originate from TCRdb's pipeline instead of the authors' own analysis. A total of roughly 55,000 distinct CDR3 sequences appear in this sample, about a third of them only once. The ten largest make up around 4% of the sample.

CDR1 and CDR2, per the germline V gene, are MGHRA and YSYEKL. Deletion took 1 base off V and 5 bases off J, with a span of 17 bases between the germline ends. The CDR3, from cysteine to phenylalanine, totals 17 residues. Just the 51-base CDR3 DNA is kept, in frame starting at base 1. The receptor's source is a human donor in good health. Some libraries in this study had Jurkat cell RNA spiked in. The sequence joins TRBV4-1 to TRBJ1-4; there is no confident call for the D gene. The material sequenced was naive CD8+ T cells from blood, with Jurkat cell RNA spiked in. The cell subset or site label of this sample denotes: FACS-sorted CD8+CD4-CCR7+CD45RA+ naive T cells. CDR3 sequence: CASSQVPLGSSNEKLFF. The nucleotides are TGCGCCAGCAGCCAAGTTCCCTTGGGCAGTTCGAATGAAAAACTGTTTTTT.